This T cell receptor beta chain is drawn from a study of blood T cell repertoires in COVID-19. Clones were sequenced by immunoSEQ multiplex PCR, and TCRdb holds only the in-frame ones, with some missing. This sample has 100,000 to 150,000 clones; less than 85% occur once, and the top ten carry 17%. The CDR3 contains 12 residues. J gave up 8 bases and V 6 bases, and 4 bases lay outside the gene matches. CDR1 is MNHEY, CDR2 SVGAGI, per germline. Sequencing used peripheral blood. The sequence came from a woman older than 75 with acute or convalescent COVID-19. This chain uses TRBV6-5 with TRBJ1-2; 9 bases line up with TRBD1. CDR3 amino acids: CASSTGGGGYTF. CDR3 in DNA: TGTGCCAGCAGCACAGGGGGCGGCGGCTACACCTTC.